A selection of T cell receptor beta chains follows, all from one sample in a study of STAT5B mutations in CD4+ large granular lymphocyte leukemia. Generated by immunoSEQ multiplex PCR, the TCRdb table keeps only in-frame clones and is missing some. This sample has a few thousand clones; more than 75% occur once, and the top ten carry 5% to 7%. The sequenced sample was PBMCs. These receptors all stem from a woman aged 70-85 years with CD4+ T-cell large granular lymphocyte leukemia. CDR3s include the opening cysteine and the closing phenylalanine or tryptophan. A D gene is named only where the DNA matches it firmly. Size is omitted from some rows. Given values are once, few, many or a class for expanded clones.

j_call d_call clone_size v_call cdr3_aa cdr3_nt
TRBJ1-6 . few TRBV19 CATSTVDNSPLHF TGTGCCACGTCGACAGTGGATAATTCACCCCTCCACTTT
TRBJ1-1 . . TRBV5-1 CASSRTVPSRDAEAFF TGCGCCAGCAGCCGGACAGTCCCATCCCGCGACGCTGAAGCTTTCTTT
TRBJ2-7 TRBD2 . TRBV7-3 CASSPNGGNYEQYF TGTGCCAGCAGCCCTAACGGGGGGAATTACGAGCAGTACTTC
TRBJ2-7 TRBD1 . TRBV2 CASSGTGGEQYF TGTGCCAGCAGTGGTACAGGGGGCGAGCAGTACTTC
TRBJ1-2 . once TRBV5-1 CASRSESTGHYGYTF TGCGCCAGCAGATCCGAATCGACAGGACACTATGGCTACACCTTC
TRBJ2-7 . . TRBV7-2 CASSLARALYEQYF TGTGCCAGCAGCTTAGCGCGTGCCCTATACGAGCAGTACTTC
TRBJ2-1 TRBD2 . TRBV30 CAWSAPGLAGGGQFF TGTGCCTGGAGTGCTCCGGGACTAGCCGGCGGGGGGCAGTTCTTC
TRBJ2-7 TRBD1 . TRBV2 CASRGQGGTEQYF TGTGCCAGCAGAGGACAGGGGGGTACAGAGCAGTACTTC
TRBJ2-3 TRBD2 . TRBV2 CASSERGGGAGADTQYF TGTGCCAGCAGTGAACGCGGGGGGGGCGCAGGGGCAGATACGCAGTATTTT
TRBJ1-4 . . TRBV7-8 CASSLGGRSAEKLFF TGTGCCAGCAGCTTAGGGGGCAGGTCTGCTGAAAAACTGTTTTTT
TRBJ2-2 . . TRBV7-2 CASSLAGRNTGELFF TGTGCCAGCAGCTTAGCGGGAAGAAACACCGGGGAGCTGTTTTTT
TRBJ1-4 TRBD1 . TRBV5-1 CASSHIRGLAEKLFF TGCGCCAGCAGCCATATCAGGGGGCTTGCTGAAAAACTGTTTTTT
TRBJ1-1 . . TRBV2 CASSEGAWVRDTEAFF TGTGCCAGCAGTGAGGGGGCGTGGGTTCGGGACACTGAAGCTTTCTTT
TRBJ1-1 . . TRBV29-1 CSALRQLNTEAFF TGCAGCGCGCTCAGACAATTGAACACTGAAGCTTTCTTT
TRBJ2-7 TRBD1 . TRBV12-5 CASLDRDRPYEQYF TGTGCTAGTCTCGACCGGGACAGACCCTACGAGCAGTACTTC
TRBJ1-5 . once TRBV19 CASSISGGNQPQHF TGTGCCAGTAGTATTTCAGGGGGCAATCAGCCCCAGCATTTT
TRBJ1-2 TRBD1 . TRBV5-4 CASSTRTGTNYGYTF TGTGCCAGCAGCACACGGACAGGAACTAACTATGGCTACACCTTC
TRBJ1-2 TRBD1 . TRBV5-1 CASSMPGTGALDGYTF TGCGCCAGCAGCATGCCGGGAACAGGGGCCTTAGATGGCTACACCTTC
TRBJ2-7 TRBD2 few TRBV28 CASSPTGLESEQYF TGTGCCAGCAGTCCCACGGGACTAGAGAGCGAGCAGTACTTC
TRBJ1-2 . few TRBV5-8 CASSSNGYTF TGTGCCAGCAGCTCGAATGGCTACACCTTC